This T cell receptor beta chain was observed in a study of T cell changes during pregnancy in multiple sclerosis. V gave up 2 bases and J gave up 1 base; unmatched junction bases: 8. CDR3 length: 18 amino acids. The germline V gene encodes CDR1 ENHRY and CDR2 SYGVKD. Sequencing was performed with immunoSEQ multiplex PCR; in TCRdb, only in-frame clones are kept and a portion is missing. The data hold approximately 69,000 clones, with 90% to 95% observed a single time. This specimen was CD4+ T cells from peripheral blood mononuclear cells, taken in the third trimester of pregnancy. The receptor was derived from a female donor in good health, enrolled as a control in a pregnancy study. V and J are TRBV10-3 and TRBJ2-3, with 11 bases aligning to TRBD2. This chain's CDR3 is CAISEGASGGPRTDTQYF. The CDR3 region has the DNA TGTGCCATCAGTGAGGGAGCTAGCGGGGGGCCCCGCACAGATACGCAGTATTTT.